The next 28 T cell receptor beta chains were all read from a single sample in a study of blood T cells in healthy people across ages (dated by TCRdb to about 2015). The method was 5' RACE. The sample was run on an Illumina HiSeq 2500. A second roughly 6 to 12 cycle PCR used a sample-barcoded 5' primer and a J-beta primer mix. Through fastp at Q25 and MiXCR, TCRdb rebuilt clones from the public reads, retaining in-frame beta chains. Duplicate CDR3 protein sequences are folded into a single record with the most common DNA and genes. This sample has about 970,000 distinct CDR3 sequences in its table, and 51% of those were observed once. Around a fifth of the sample lies in the top ten. Source material: blood. The receptors come from a woman aged 55-69 years in good health.

This chain links TRBV28 with TRBJ2-4; D is possibly TRBD1 or TRBD2 (5 bases each). The J call may be faulty, since TRBJ2-5 better matches the DNA end. Germline V gene data show CDR1 as MDHEN and CDR2 as SYDVKM. The CDR3 has 15 residues. CDR3 loop: CASIEPGAKGETQYF. Written as DNA, the CDR3 is TGTGCCAGCATCGAGCCCGGGGCTAAGGGAGAGACCCAGTACTTC.

The chain uses TRBV10-3 and TRBJ1-6, with D tentatively TRBD1 (5 bases). V was clipped by 0 bases and J by 5 bases, with 8 bases between them. CDR3 length: 15 amino acids. Germline assignment: CDR1 ENHRY and CDR2 SYGVKD. Here the CDR3 reads CAISESEGNNSPLHF. CDR3 nucleotide sequence: TGTGCCATCAGTGAGTCCGAGGGGAATAATTCACCCCTCCACTTT.

This clonotype was counted a single time. The chain employs TRBV5-1 and TRBJ1-1; a possible D gene is TRBD1 (5 bases). The ends were cut back, 2 bases at V and 4 bases at J, with 12 bases in the middle. The V gene's germline CDR1 is SGHRS and CDR2 YFSETQ. This CDR3 contains 14 residues. The DNA for the CDR3 is TGCGCCAGCAGCTTTGTGGGCAGGGCCACTGAAGCTTTCTTT. Protein product: CASSFVGRATEAFF.

This clonotype occurred a few times. The chain has TRBV27 and TRBJ2-7; 8 bases align to TRBD2. Germline V CDR1 and CDR2: MNHEY, SMNVEV (reference sequence). After removal of 5 bases from V and 7 bases from J, the junction contained 10 bases not matched to a gene. The CDR3 totals 14 residues. The CDR3 here is CASSPLGSGKEQYF. The CDR3 nucleotides are TGTGCCAGCAGTCCCCTGGGTAGCGGGAAAGAGCAGTACTTC.

The chain employs TRBV18 and TRBJ2-7; D could derive from TRBD1 or TRBD2 (5 bases each). Germline values: CDR1 KGHSH, CDR2 LQKENI. The CDR3 sequence is 14 residues long. Between the trimmed V and J ends, which lost 5 bases and 3 bases, there was a span of 14 bases. CDR3 sequence: CASSVGATYYEQYF. Written as DNA, the CDR3 is TGTGCCAGCTCAGTCGGGGCTACCTACTACGAGCAGTACTTC.

The chain is built from TRBV5-1 and TRBJ2-1; TRBD2 matches 7 bases. CDR1 and CDR2 (germline): SGHRS, YFSETQ. Losses at the gene ends were 1 base for V and 4 bases for J; bases not matched to a gene: 8. CDR3 length: 16 residues. The CDR3: CASSLLDSGGYNEQFF. The CDR3, as DNA: TGCGCCAGCAGCTTGCTCGATTCGGGAGGATACAATGAGCAGTTCTTC.

On this clonotype itself: The junction differs from germline at one of its ends, possibly a read error. In DNA, the CDR3 is TGTGCCAGCAGCCAAGTGTTGAGGGAGGGATCCTACGAGCAGTGCTTC. Protein sequence: CASSQVLREGSYEQCF. This chain links TRBV3-1 with TRBJ2-7; 7 positions agree with TRBD2. Germline CDR1 is LGHDT and CDR2 is YNNKEL (reference sequence). This CDR3 spans 16 amino acids.

The DNA for the CDR3 is TGCAGTGCTACCTCATTTACTAGCGGGAGTTTAGTTGAGCAGTTCTTC. This gives the protein CSATSFTSGSLVEQFF. The chain employs TRBV20-1 and TRBJ2-1, with 11 positions matching TRBD2. The CDR3 runs to 16 residues. CDR1 DFQATT and CDR2 SNEGSKA come from the germline V gene (reference sequence). With V trimmed by 4 bases and J by 9 bases, 14 bases remained unmatched.

The V call is TRBV28, the J call TRBJ2-7; D is possibly TRBD2 (6 bases). Trimming removed 7 bases from V and 7 bases from J, with 20 bases in between. This CDR3 region has 14 residues. Per the germline V gene, CDR1 is MDHEN and CDR2 is SYDVKM. This CDR3 reads CASTLRRGRREQYF. CDR3 DNA sequence: TGTGCCAGCACCCTTCGGAGGGGCCGGCGGGAGCAGTACTTC. Filled out from reference TRBV28 and TRBJ2-7, the complete variable domain reads DVKVTQSSRYLVKRTGEKVFLECVQDMDHENMFWYRQDPGLGLRLIYFSYDVKMKEKGDIPEGYSVSREKKERFSLILESASTNQTSMYLCASTLRRGRREQYFGPGTRLTVT.

A few counts support this clonotype. The chain couples TRBV27 to TRBJ2-3, with D possibly TRBD1 on 6 matching bases. Deletions cut 6 bases from V and 0 bases from J, with 13 bases between. Germline V gene lookup returns CDR1 MNHEY and CDR2 SMNVEV (reference sequence). CDR3 size: 15 residues. CDR3 protein: CASRQGWRSTDTQYF. DNA for the CDR3: TGTGCCAGCAGACAGGGATGGAGGAGCACAGATACGCAGTATTTT.

The chain couples TRBV27 to TRBJ2-7; TRBD1 matches 10 bases. Germline CDR1 and CDR2: MNHEY and SMNVEV (reference sequence). The CDR3 consists of 16 residues. The V gene end was trimmed by 4 bases and the J gene end by 2 bases; junction bases not matched to a gene: 8. Here the CDR3 reads CASSYTLGQGAYEQYF. Here the CDR3 DNA reads TGTGCCAGCAGTTATACACTAGGACAGGGGGCCTACGAGCAGTACTTC.

This chain links TRBV21-1 with TRBJ2-3; TRBD2 reflects the table's D call only, with no check against the DNA. TRBV21-1 is flagged as a pseudogene. The CDR3 covers 15 residues. In DNA, the CDR3 is TGTGCCACGGGACTAGCGGGAGGTGGGACAGATACGCAGTATTTT. Translating it yields CATGLAGGGTDTQYF.

The chain carries TRBV25-1 and TRBJ2-5; a possible D gene is TRBD1 (5 bases). V was cut by 6 bases and J by 1 base, with 15 bases left in between. The length of the CDR3 is 15 residues. In germline, CDR1 is MGHDK, CDR2 SYGVNS. The CDR3 reads CASSGLGPTQETQYF. The CDR3, as DNA: TGTGCCAGCAGCGGGCTGGGGCCGACCCAAGAGACCCAGTACTTC.

This clonotype turned up a few times. The CDR3, as DNA: TGTGCCAGCAGCAAGACCCGCCCAGCGAAGGCCCAGTACTTC. Translation gives CASSKTRPAKAQYF. The rearrangement links TRBV21-1 to TRBJ2-5; no check of the table's D call, TRBD1, against the DNA was made. TRBV21-1 is marked as a pseudogene. The CDR3 runs to 14 residues.

The chain couples TRBV18 to TRBJ2-5; TRBD1 matches 7 bases. Trimming took 8 bases from V and 7 from J; bases not matched to a gene: 16. CDR3 size: 15 residues. Per the germline V gene, CDR1 is KGHSH and CDR2 is LQKENI. CDR3 protein: CASRDAVTGVGTQYF. CDR3 DNA: TGTGCCAGCCGAGACGCTGTAACAGGGGTCGGGACCCAGTACTTC.

This clonotype has only a few counts. The CDR3 region has the DNA TGCGCCAGCAGCCAAAATCTGAACACTGAAGCTTTCTTT. This codes for CASSQNLNTEAFF. V is TRBV4-1 and J is TRBJ1-1, with D unclear. The CDR3 sequence is 13 residues long. Germline V gene data show CDR1 as MGHRA and CDR2 as YSYEKL. The V gene lost 2 bases and the J gene lost 0 bases, with 4 bases spanning the gap.

This chain uses TRBV25-1 with TRBJ2-7; D may correspond to TRBD1 or TRBD2 (5 bases each). There are 21 residues in the CDR3. The germline V and J ends were trimmed by 1 base and 2 bases, with 30 bases remaining between them. Germline CDR1 is MGHDK and CDR2 is SYGVNS. CDR3 nucleotide sequence: TGTGCCAGCAGTGAATCCATCCCCCCAGGAAAGGGACCTACTAGAACCTACGAGCAGTACTTC. Amino acids: CASSESIPPGKGPTRTYEQYF.

This clonotype has a handful of counts. The V and J genes are TRBV5-1 and TRBJ2-7, with D tentatively TRBD1 or TRBD2 (5 bases each). This CDR3 is 15 amino acids long. Germline V lookup: CDR1 SGHRS, CDR2 YFSETQ. The V and J ends lost 4 bases and 0 bases respectively, with 14 bases between them. In nucleotides, the CDR3 is TGCGCCAGCAGCGCGCCCCGGGACCTCTCCTACGAGCAGTACTTC. Translating gives CASSAPRDLSYEQYF.

V usage is TRBV28 and J usage is TRBJ2-7, with 7 bases fitting TRBD2. With 5 bases clipped from V and 5 bases from J, the junction kept 12 bases outside the gene matches. This CDR3 region has 15 residues. Germline V lookup: CDR1 MDHEN, CDR2 SYDVKM. Written as DNA, the CDR3 is TGTGCCAGCAGTGGCGGGGGAGTCCAAGCCCACGAGCAGTACTTC. This sequence encodes CASSGGGVQAHEQYF.

The chain employs TRBV4-3 and TRBJ2-6, with D perhaps being TRBD1 or TRBD2 (5 bases each). There are 17 residues in the CDR3. V was trimmed by 1 base and J by 0 bases, leaving 10 bases between them. Germline V gives CDR1 LGHNA, CDR2 YSLEER. The CDR3 reads CASSQAAGSSGANVLTF. CDR3 sequence (DNA): TGCGCCAGCAGCCAAGCTGCAGGGAGCTCTGGGGCCAACGTCCTGACTTTC.

This clonotype was recorded many times. The chain employs TRBV4-2 and TRBJ1-2, with 7 bases identical to TRBD1. Germline CDR1 and CDR2: LGHNA and YNFKEQ. J gave up 8 bases and V 2 bases, and 8 bases lay outside the gene matches. The CDR3 covers 14 residues. The CDR3 is CASSQPGQAPGYTF. Here the CDR3 DNA reads TGTGCCAGCAGCCAACCAGGACAGGCGCCCGGCTACACCTTC.

Concerning this clonotype: A read error may be the cause here, since a much bigger clone is one base away. The chain joins TRBV10-3 to TRBJ2-7; D possibly corresponds to TRBD2 (5 bases). The CDR3 sequence is 12 residues long. CDR1 and CDR2 from the germline V gene are ENHRY and SYGVKD. The CDR3 bases are TGTGCCACCAGTGAGGGCAGGTACGAGCAGTACTTC. It translates to CATSEGRYEQYF.

The chain employs TRBV2 and TRBJ2-1; D is unresolved. The CDR3 runs to 15 residues. In germline, CDR1 is SNHLY, CDR2 FYNNEI. V lost 5 bases and J 9 bases, leaving 20 bases between the germline ends. CDR3: CASSFTGLLFVEQFF. For the CDR3, the DNA is TGTGCCAGCAGTTTTACCGGGCTACTCTTTGTTGAGCAGTTCTTC.

About this clonotype itself: One end of the junction varies from germline; a read error may be responsible. The J gene is TRBJ2-7, the V gene TRBV18, with D unclear. CDR1 and CDR2 (germline): KGHSH, LQKENI. The CDR3 sequence is 12 residues long. The CDR3, as DNA: TGTGCCAGCCCACCACTTAGCAACGAGCAGTACTTC. Its translation is CASPPLSNEQYF.

V gene TRBV18 combines with J gene TRBJ2-3, with D perhaps assigned TRBD1 or TRBD2 (6 bases each). The V gene's germline CDR1 is KGHSH and CDR2 LQKENI. The length of the CDR3 is 17 residues. The germline V and J ends were trimmed by 3 bases and 2 bases, with 18 bases remaining between them. The DNA for the CDR3 is TGTGCCAGCTCACCCCGGGGGTCAGGGGAAGACACAGATACGCAGTATTTT. Encoded protein: CASSPRGSGEDTDTQYF.

The chain couples TRBV4-1 to TRBJ2-1; 7 positions match TRBD1. The V and J ends lost 6 bases and 2 bases, in that order; junction bases with no gene match: 4. The CDR3 extends over 14 amino acids. Germline V lookup: CDR1 MGHRA, CDR2 YSYEKL. Written as DNA, the CDR3 is TGCGCCAGCAGACAGGGGCTTACCTACAATGAGCAGTTCTTC. Translated: CASRQGLTYNEQFF.

This clonotype was observed once. This chain uses TRBV5-1 with TRBJ2-7; 8 bases are shared with TRBD2. V shed 3 bases, J shed 7 bases, and the junction held 18 bases outside the gene matches. From germline, CDR1 is SGHRS and CDR2 YFSETQ. The CDR3 contains 17 residues. This chain's CDR3 is CASSWAPGLGPYNEQYF. The CDR3 DNA reads as TGCGCCAGCAGCTGGGCACCGGGACTAGGCCCCTACAATGAGCAGTACTTC.

V is TRBV28 and J is TRBJ2-5; D possibly corresponds to TRBD2 (6 bases). This CDR3 is 13 amino acids long. Trimming removed 0 bases at V and 4 bases at J, with 6 bases between. The germline CDR1 and CDR2 sequences are MDHEN and SYDVKM. Here the CDR3 DNA reads TGTGCCAGCAGTTTATGGGGGGGAGAGACCCAGTACTTC. Translation: CASSLWGGETQYF.